The 21 T cell receptor beta chains below all came from one sample that was sequenced in a study of graft-versus-host responses after intestinal transplantation. The assay was immunoSEQ multiplex PCR, and TCRdb's table has in-frame clones only and misses some. The data show approximately 100,000 clones, less than 90% seen once. These receptors' targets are unknown. This material consisted of unstimulated CD4+ T cells sorted from spleen or lymph node cells, taken before intestinal transplant. The receptors come from a human donor who received an intestinal transplant.

CDR3 bases: TGTGCCATCAGAGGGGGGGGCTCAATAGGGCAGTATTTT. The encoded protein is CAIRGGGSIGQYF. The chain links TRBV10-3 to TRBJ2-3; perhaps TRBD2 as D (7 bases). Trimming cost V 6 bases and J 11 bases, with 18 bases left between them. This CDR3 comprises 13 residues. CDR1 and CDR2 from the germline V gene are ENHRY and SYGVKD.

V usage is TRBV18 and J usage is TRBJ1-4; D might be TRBD1 (6 bases). The CDR3 loop spans 15 amino acids. The germline V gene has CDR1 KGHSH and CDR2 LQKENI. V was shortened by 4 bases and J by 2 bases, with 11 bases between the two germline ends. The CDR3 sequence is CASSQTGITNEKLFF. CDR3 sequence (DNA): TGTGCCAGCTCACAAACAGGGATCACTAATGAAAAACTGTTTTTT.

The chain combines TRBV9 with TRBJ1-3, with D possibly TRBD1 on 5 matching bases. The CDR3 spans 16 residues. V was clipped by 4 bases and J by 2 bases, with 16 bases between them. The germline V gene encodes CDR1 SGDLS and CDR2 YYNGEE. The CDR3 region is CASSSPAGTAGNTIYF. As DNA, the CDR3 is TGTGCCAGCAGCTCCCCCGCCGGGACCGCTGGAAACACCATATATTTT.

The V gene is TRBV6-1, the J gene TRBJ1-4, with D hard to call. The CDR3 is made up of 14 amino acids. Germline V gene lookup returns CDR1 MNHNS and CDR2 SASEGT. The V end was cut by 3 bases, the J end by 8 bases, with 13 bases between. CDR3 sequence: CASSEDDVIEKLFF. CDR3 nucleotide sequence: TGTGCCAGCAGTGAGGACGACGTAATAGAAAAACTGTTTTTT.

This clone has more than one count but fewer than ten. The genes are TRBV6-4 and TRBJ2-1; 8 bases line up with TRBD1. Trimming removed 8 bases from V and 5 bases from J; junction bases left unmatched: 11. The CDR3 has 15 residues. CDR1 and CDR2 (germline): MRHNA, SNTAGT. Written as DNA, the CDR3 is TGTGCCAGCGGGACAGGCCAGGGGGCCCACAATGAGCAGTTCTTC. Translated: CASGTGQGAHNEQFF.

The chain couples TRBV5-1 to TRBJ2-1; TRBD2 is a possible D gene (6 bases). Germline CDR1 SGHRS, CDR2 YFSETQ. The CDR3 is 15 amino acids. Trimming removed 2 bases from V and 3 bases from J, with 12 bases in between. CDR3 region: CASSLVSGGYNEQFF. The CDR3 DNA follows: TGCGCCAGCAGCTTAGTTTCCGGGGGCTACAATGAGCAGTTCTTC. The whole variable domain, filled in from reference TRBV5-1 and TRBJ2-1, reads KAGVTQTPRYLIKTRGQQVTLSCSPISGHRSVSWYQQTPGQGLQFLFEYFSETQRNKGNFPGRFSGRQFSNSRSEMNVSTLELGDSALYLCASSLVSGGYNEQFFGPGTRLTVL.

The V call is TRBV7-3, the J call TRBJ2-1; TRBD2 is a possible D gene (6 bases). Germline V gene sequence: CDR1 SGHTA, CDR2 FQGTGA. The length of the CDR3 is 14 residues. V was cut by 1 base and J by 9 bases, with 13 bases left in between. The CDR3 DNA reads TGTGCCAGCAGCTTAAGTAGCGGCCCACGTGAGCAGTTCTTC. Translated: CASSLSSGPREQFF.

The chain is built from TRBV7-3 and TRBJ2-2; 9 bases match TRBD2. The CDR3 has 15 amino acids. V lost 6 bases and J lost 0; bases outside the gene matches: 2. Germline loops: CDR1 SGHTA, CDR2 FQGTGA. The CDR3 here is CASRASGANTGELFF. CDR3 nucleotide sequence: TGTGCCAGCAGAGCTAGCGGGGCGAACACCGGGGAGCTGTTTTTT.

V is TRBV14 and J is TRBJ1-1; 7 positions match TRBD1. Unmatched junction bases numbered 0, after V lost 4 bases and J lost 1 base. CDR1 is SGHDN and CDR2 is FVKESK in the germline V gene. The CDR3 has 13 amino acids. The CDR3 DNA follows: TGTGCCAGCAGCCGACAGGGGAACACTGAAGCTTTCTTT. Protein product: CASSRQGNTEAFF.

This chain connects TRBV19 to TRBJ1-1; 7 bases fit TRBD1. The J segment lost 11 bases and the V segment lost 9 bases, leaving 6 bases of the junction unmatched. CDR1 is LNHDA, CDR2 SQIVND, per germline (reference sequence). The CDR3 loop spans 10 amino acids. The CDR3 DNA follows: TGTGCCAGGACTGACAGGGTGGCTTTCTTT. Encoded protein: CARTDRVAFF.

V is TRBV2 and J is TRBJ1-2; D is undetermined. CDR1 SNHLY and CDR2 FYNNEI come from the germline V gene. Trimming removed 6 bases at V and 2 bases at J, with 7 bases between. CDR3 length equals 12 residues. This CDR3 reads CASRDTNYGYTF. CDR3 DNA sequence: TGTGCCAGCAGAGACACCAACTATGGCTACACCTTC.

The rearrangement uses TRBV28 and TRBJ2-1, with 8 bases that match TRBD1. The CDR3 totals 16 residues. Germline trimming cut 4 bases from V and 8 bases from J; bases unmatched to any gene: 13. Germline V gene lookup returns CDR1 MDHEN and CDR2 SYDVKM. CDR3 sequence (DNA): TGTGCCAGCAGTTCCCCAGGGGGCGGAGAGTGGTATGAGCAGTTCTTC. Amino acid sequence: CASSSPGGGEWYEQFF.

J is TRBJ2-2 and V is TRBV4-1, with D possibly TRBD1 on 6 matching bases. The V gene's germline CDR1 is MGHRA and CDR2 YSYEKL. The V end was cut by 4 bases, the J end by 5 bases, with 17 bases between. The CDR3 is made up of 16 amino acids. The CDR3 DNA sequence: TGCGCCAGCAGCCCGCTTGGGGGCGGGTCGACCGGGGAGCTGTTTTTT. Translating gives CASSPLGGGSTGELFF.

This clone has more than one count but fewer than ten. V usage is TRBV2 and J usage is TRBJ1-6; tentative D call: TRBD1 (6 bases). Germline V CDR1 and CDR2: SNHLY, FYNNEI. This CDR3 spans 13 amino acids. Deletions cut 6 bases from V and 5 bases from J, with 8 bases between. CDR3 region: CASSGTNNSPLHF. CDR3 DNA: TGTGCCAGCAGCGGGACAAATAATTCACCCCTCCACTTT.

Worth noting for this clone: This specimen includes other DNA sequences encoding the same CDR3. This rearrangement joins TRBV5-6 to TRBJ1-2; no firm D call. The CDR3 consists of 16 residues. V gave up 4 bases and J gave up 0 bases, with 16 bases separating them. Germline assignment: CDR1 SGHDT and CDR2 YYEEEE. The CDR3 region has the DNA TGTGCCAGCAGCCAAAGACAACAAGGAGCTAACTATGGCTACACCTTC. It specifies CASSQRQQGANYGYTF.

The gene calls are TRBV19 and TRBJ2-1; 10 nucleotides align to TRBD2. Germline CDR1 reads LNHDA; CDR2 reads SQIVND (reference sequence). The CDR3 sequence is 14 residues long. V lost 7 bases to trimming and J lost 7 bases; unmatched junction nucleotides: 7. The CDR3 protein is CASKSLAGVNEQFF. The CDR3 DNA sequence: TGTGCCAGTAAGTCGCTAGCGGGAGTGAATGAGCAGTTCTTC.

In DNA, the CDR3 is TGCGCCAGCAGCTTACCCGCCGGGACCCAAGAGACCCAGTACTTC. Translation gives CASSLPAGTQETQYF. The chain joins TRBV5-1 to TRBJ2-5; D possibly uses TRBD1 or TRBD2 (5 bases each). CDR1 and CDR2 (germline): SGHRS, YFSETQ. Trimming left V 2 bases short and J 1 base short, with 12 bases between. The CDR3 spans 15 residues. The full variable domain, its missing parts supplied by reference TRBV5-1 and TRBJ2-5, is KAGVTQTPRYLIKTRGQQVTLSCSPISGHRSVSWYQQTPGQGLQFLFEYFSETQRNKGNFPGRFSGRQFSNSRSEMNVSTLELGDSALYLCASSLPAGTQETQYFGPGTRLLVL.

The chain uses TRBV4-2 and TRBJ2-3; 10 bases fit TRBD2. V dropped 0 bases and J dropped 2; count of bases not matched to a gene: 11. This CDR3 comprises 19 residues. The V gene's germline CDR1 is LGHNA and CDR2 YNFKEQ. In nucleotides, the CDR3 is TGTGCCAGCAGCCAAGATATCTTCATAGCGGGGGGTATCACAGATACGCAGTATTTT. It specifies CASSQDIFIAGGITDTQYF.

This rearrangement joins TRBV6-1 to TRBJ2-7; D gene unclear. CDR1 is MNHNS and CDR2 is SASEGT in the germline V gene. With 5 bases removed from V and 0 bases from J, the gap between germline ends came to 8 bases. The CDR3 has 13 amino acids. Here the CDR3 reads CASSQDVSYEQYF. Written as DNA, the CDR3 is TGTGCCAGCAGTCAAGACGTCTCCTACGAGCAGTACTTC.

This clone was found once. The chain recombines TRBV5-1 with TRBJ1-2; 8 nucleotides line up with TRBD1. Germline CDR1 is SGHRS and CDR2 is YFSETQ. The CDR3 spans 13 residues. V was pared by 4 bases and J by 9 bases, with 8 bases of the junction left unmatched. CDR3 DNA sequence: TGCGCCAGCAGCCTCCTGACAGGGGATAGCTACACCTTC. Encoded protein: CASSLLTGDSYTF.

This clone was counted a few times. J is TRBJ2-1 and V is TRBV5-1; TRBD2 matches 12 bases. This CDR3 is built from 15 residues. V gave up 0 bases and J gave up 6 bases; unmatched junction bases: 1. The V gene's germline CDR1 is SGHRS and CDR2 YFSETQ. CDR3 sequence (DNA): TGCGCCAGCAGCTTGGCTAGCGGGGGGGCCAATGAGCAGTTCTTC. Translated, it gives CASSLASGGANEQFF.